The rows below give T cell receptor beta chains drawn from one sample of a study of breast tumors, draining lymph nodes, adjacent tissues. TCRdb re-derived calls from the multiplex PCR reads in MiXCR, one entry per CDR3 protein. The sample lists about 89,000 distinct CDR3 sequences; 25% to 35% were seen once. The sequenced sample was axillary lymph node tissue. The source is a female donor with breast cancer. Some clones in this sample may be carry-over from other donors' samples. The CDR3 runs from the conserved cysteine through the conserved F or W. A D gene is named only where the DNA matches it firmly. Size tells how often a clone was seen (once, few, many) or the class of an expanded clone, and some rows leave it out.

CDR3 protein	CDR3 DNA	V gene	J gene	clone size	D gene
CSARTPRGSGNTIYF	TGCAGTGCCCGGACACCCCGGGGGTCTGGAAACACCATATATTTT	TRBV20-1	TRBJ1-3	many	-
CASSYRTEGRTYTF	TGTGCCAGCAGTTACCGCACTGAAGGCCGGACCTACACCTTC	TRBV6-2/TRBV6-3	TRBJ1-2	many	-
CASSLVVSQNTGELFF	TGTGCCAGCAGCTTAGTGGTTAGTCAGAACACCGGGGAGCTGTTTTTT	TRBV11-2	TRBJ2-2	few	-
CSATGQSLFYEQYF	TGCAGTGCCACAGGACAGTCACTATTTTACGAGCAGTACTTC	TRBV20-1	TRBJ2-7	many	-
CSASGLAGITQFF	TGCAGTGCGTCGGGACTAGCGGGAATCACACAGTTCTTC	TRBV20-1	TRBJ2-1	-	TRBD2
CASSQEYGYTF	TGTGCCAGCAGTCAGGAGTATGGCTACACCTTC	TRBV6-6	TRBJ1-2	many	-
CSAVAGGWNTQYF	TGCAGTGCAGTAGCGGGAGGGTGGAATACGCAGTATTTT	TRBV20-1	TRBJ2-3	many	TRBD2
CASSSKFTRVGEKLFF	TGTGCCAGCAGTTCGAAATTCACACGGGTTGGAGAAAAACTGTTTTTT	TRBV28	TRBJ1-4	few	-
CASRRGINTGELFF	TGTGCCAGCAGACGCGGGATAAACACCGGGGAGCTGTTTTTT	TRBV19	TRBJ2-2	many	-
CSAPNPSGRARETQYF	TGCAGTGCCCCCAACCCTAGCGGGAGGGCCCGTGAGACCCAGTACTTC	TRBV20-1	TRBJ2-5	-	TRBD2
CSVRDSNQPQHF	TGCAGCGTGAGGGATAGCAATCAGCCCCAGCATTTT	TRBV29-1	TRBJ1-5	-	-
CASTIGQTNSPLHF	TGTGCCAGCACCATCGGACAGACTAATTCACCCCTCCACTTT	TRBV9	TRBJ1-6	many	-
CASSRGGSNTGELFF	TGTGCCAGCAGTAGGGGGGGATCGAACACCGGGGAGCTGTTTTTT	TRBV6-6	TRBJ2-2	-	-
CASSLQGSSYNEQFF	TGTGCCAGCAGCTTACAGGGGAGCTCCTACAATGAGCAGTTCTTC	TRBV7-3	TRBJ2-1	many	-
CAWRVGINTEAFF	TGTGCCTGGAGGGTAGGAATTAACACTGAAGCTTTCTTT	TRBV30	TRBJ1-1	few	-
CAGSVAASSETQYF	TGTGCCGGCAGCGTAGCGGCTAGCAGTGAGACCCAGTACTTC	TRBV9	TRBJ2-5	-	-
CASRISPGGSPINEQFF	TGTGCCAGCAGAATTAGCCCCGGTGGATCCCCGATCAATGAGCAGTTCTTC	TRBV27	TRBJ2-1	-	-
CASSLYAGPEQFF	TGTGCCAGCAGCTTATATGCCGGCCCAGAGCAGTTCTTC	TRBV11-3	TRBJ2-1	-	-
CSARDSNYGYTF	TGCAGTGCGAGGGACAGCAACTATGGCTACACCTTC	TRBV20-1	TRBJ1-2	-	TRBD1
CASSWGLAGEFSYNEQFF	TGTGCCAGCAGCTGGGGACTAGCGGGAGAGTTTAGTTACAATGAGCAGTTCTTC	TRBV7-3	TRBJ2-1	many	TRBD2
CASSRGGSYNEQFF	TGTGCCAGCAGCAGGGGGGGCTCCTACAATGAGCAGTTCTTC	TRBV14	TRBJ2-1	many	-
CASSMGAEAFF	TGTGCCAGCAGCATGGGGGCCGAAGCTTTCTTT	TRBV5-8	TRBJ1-1	-	-
CASSSQAATAGTPGYTF	TGTGCCAGCAGCTCACAAGCCGCTACCGCCGGGACTCCCGGCTACACCTTC	TRBV9	TRBJ1-2	-	-
CSASFPYNEQFF	TGCAGTGCTAGCTTTCCTTACAATGAGCAGTTCTTC	TRBV20-1	TRBJ2-1	many	-
CASSLPTEPYEQYF	TGTGCCAGCAGCTTACCGACAGAGCCCTACGAGCAGTACTTC	TRBV7-9	TRBJ2-7	many	-
CASSRLAGDEQYF	TGTGCCAGCAGCAGACTAGCGGGAGACGAGCAGTACTTC	TRBV7-9	TRBJ2-7	many	TRBD2
CASSLAGGYQPQHF	TGTGCCAGCAGCTTGGCAGGGGGGTACCAGCCCCAGCATTTT	TRBV5-5	TRBJ1-5	many	TRBD1
CASSQDPSIETQYF	TGTGCCAGCAGCCAAGATCCTAGCATTGAGACCCAGTACTTC	TRBV4-2	TRBJ2-5	many	-
CASSQRGRATGELFF	TGTGCCAGCAGCCAGCGCGGGAGGGCCACCGGGGAGCTGTTTTTT	TRBV3-1	TRBJ2-2	many	TRBD2
CASSVAASGSTGAPFF	TGTGCCAGCAGCGTAGCAGCTAGCGGGAGTACCGGGGCGCCGTTTTTT	TRBV9	TRBJ2-2	-	TRBD2
CASSYLGIQETQYF	TGTGCCAGCAGTTACCTGGGAATTCAGGAGACCCAGTACTTC	TRBV6-6	TRBJ2-5	many	-
CARPQGPSYNEQFF	TGTGCAAGGCCGCAGGGTCCTTCCTACAATGAGCAGTTCTTC	TRBV9	TRBJ2-1	-	-
CASSQSANPSGNTIYF	TGTGCCAGCAGCCAATCAGCCAATCCCTCTGGAAACACCATATATTTT	TRBV9	TRBJ1-3	many	-
CASSFGGGETQHF	TGTGCCAGCAGCTTCGGGGGCGGAGAGACCCAGCATTTT	TRBV7-2	TRBJ1-5	-	-
CATRPDLSLATNEKLFF	TGTGCCACCCGGCCGGACCTCTCCCTGGCTACTAATGAAAAACTGTTTTTT	TRBV15	TRBJ1-4	many	-
CASSVPGADMQCF	TGTGCCAGCAGTGTCCCTGGCGCAGATATGCAGTGTTTT	TRBV28	TRBJ2-3	-	-
CASTGLGDTEAFF	TGTGCCAGCACAGGGTTGGGGGACACTGAAGCTTTCTTT	TRBV12-3/TRBV12-4	TRBJ1-1	-	-
CASSAATLQLPRTDTQYF	TGTGCCAGCAGCGCAGCCACCTTACAACTACCTCGCACAGATACGCAGTATTTT	TRBV9	TRBJ2-3	many	-
CASSLEEVTEAFF	TGTGCCAGCAGCTTAGAGGAGGTCACTGAAGCTTTCTTT	TRBV7-2	TRBJ1-1	-	-
CASLGLLSYNEQFF	TGTGCCAGTTTGGGACTTCTCTCCTACAATGAGCAGTTCTTC	TRBV11-2	TRBJ2-1	many	-
CASRTRDRADTEAFF	TGTGCCAGTAGAACTAGAGACAGGGCGGACACTGAAGCTTTCTTT	TRBV19	TRBJ1-1	-	TRBD1
CASSSQINSPLHF	TGTGCCAGCAGCTCCCAGATCAATTCACCCCTCCACTTT	TRBV5-8	TRBJ1-6	many	-
CARDPAGLSSYEQYF	TGTGCTAGAGATCCGGCGGGTCTGAGTTCCTACGAGCAGTACTTC	TRBV19	TRBJ2-7	-	-
CSARGLAGANEQFF	TGCAGTGCTAGGGGACTAGCGGGGGCCAATGAGCAGTTCTTC	TRBV20-1	TRBJ2-1	-	TRBD2
CASGLGVSYNEQFF	TGTGCTAGTGGTTTGGGGGTTTCCTACAATGAGCAGTTCTTC	TRBV12-5	TRBJ2-1	many	-
CASSRAGYTDTQYF	TGTGCCAGCAGTAGAGCGGGTTACACAGATACGCAGTATTTT	TRBV7-2	TRBJ2-3	many	-
CAASDTLDRTKETQYF	TGTGCCGCCAGTGATACTTTGGACAGGACAAAAGAGACCCAGTACTTC	TRBV24-1	TRBJ2-5	-	TRBD1
CASSFIPEREQYF	TGTGCCAGCAGCTTTATCCCCGAAAGGGAGCAGTACTTC	TRBV7-9	TRBJ2-7	many	-
CARGLNFPGLCYEQYF	TGTGCCAGGGGCCTCAATTTCCCGGGACTATGCTACGAGCAGTACTTC	TRBV7-3	TRBJ2-7	many	TRBD2
CASSFDPGFYEQYF	TGCGCCAGCAGCTTTGACCCCGGTTTCTACGAGCAGTACTTC	TRBV5-1	TRBJ2-7	many	-
CASSHGTRKNTGELFF	TGTGCCAGCAGTCACGGGACTAGGAAGAACACCGGGGAGCTGTTTTTT	TRBV6-5	TRBJ2-2	many	TRBD2
CASRLGQTKLFF	TGTGCCAGCAGACTAGGACAGACGAAACTGTTTTTT	TRBV12-3/TRBV12-4	TRBJ1-4	many	-
CASSLRAGASGYTDTQYF	TGTGCCAGCAGCTTACGGGCCGGGGCTAGCGGGTACACAGATACGCAGTATTTT	TRBV11-2	TRBJ2-3	many	TRBD2
CASSLTTGFGIQYF	TGTGCCAGCAGCCTCACTACAGGGTTTGGCATTCAGTACTTC	TRBV5-8	TRBJ2-4	-	-
CASSPSTSGSWGTQYF	TGTGCCAGCAGCCCCTCGACTAGCGGCAGCTGGGGGACCCAGTACTTC	TRBV7-2	TRBJ2-5	many	TRBD2
CASSPGQPGHYGYTF	TGTGCCAGCAGCCCGGGACAACCAGGGCACTATGGCTACACCTTC	TRBV5-8	TRBJ1-2	many	-
CASFLGSEQYF	TGTGCCAGTTTTTTAGGGAGCGAGCAGTACTTC	TRBV19	TRBJ2-7	-	-
CASSFTGQGPYGYTF	TGTGCCAGCAGCTTTACGGGACAGGGGCCCTATGGCTACACCTTC	TRBV5-6	TRBJ1-2	many	TRBD1
CASSQDASNYEQYF	TGCGCCAGCAGCCAAGATGCCTCCAACTACGAGCAGTACTTC	TRBV4-1	TRBJ2-7	many	-